The TCR beta chain under discussion was sequenced for a study of blood T cell repertoires in COVID-19. TCRdb's table, derived via immunoSEQ multiplex PCR, lists solely in-frame clones and lacks some. The profile covers roughly 280,000 clones, with roughly 91% appearing a single time and 1.5% to 2% taken by the ten largest. V lost 0 bases, J lost 6 bases, and 2 bases stayed unmatched. Germline V gene data show CDR1 as MNHEY and CDR2 as SVGAGI. CDR3 length: 16 residues. Each recovered donor of Cohort 3 presented with two negative PCRs, clearance, or symptom resolution. The source of this sequence is an older woman who had recovered from COVID-19. The chain is built from TRBV6-5 and TRBJ2-2; 12 bases agree with TRBD2. Sequencing was done on a sample of PBMCs or T cells enriched from blood (not recorded which). The CDR3 spells CASSYSWTSGAGELFF. As DNA, the CDR3 is TGTGCCAGCAGTTACTCGTGGACTAGCGGGGCCGGGGAGCTGTTTTTT.